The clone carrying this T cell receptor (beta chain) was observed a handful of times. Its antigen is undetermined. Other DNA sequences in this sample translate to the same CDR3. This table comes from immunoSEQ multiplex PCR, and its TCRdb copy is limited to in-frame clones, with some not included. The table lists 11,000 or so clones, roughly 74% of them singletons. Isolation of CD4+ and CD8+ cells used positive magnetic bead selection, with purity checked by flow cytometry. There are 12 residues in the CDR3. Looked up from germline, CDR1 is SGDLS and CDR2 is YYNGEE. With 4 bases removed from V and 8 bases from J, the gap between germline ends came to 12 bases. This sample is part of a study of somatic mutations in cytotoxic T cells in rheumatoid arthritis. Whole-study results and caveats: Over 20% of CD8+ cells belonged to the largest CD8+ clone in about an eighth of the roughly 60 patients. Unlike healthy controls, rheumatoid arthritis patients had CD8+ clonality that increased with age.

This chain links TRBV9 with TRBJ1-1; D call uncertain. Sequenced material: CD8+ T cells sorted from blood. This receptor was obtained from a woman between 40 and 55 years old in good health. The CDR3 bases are TGTGCCAGCAGCCCAGGAGGACTAGAAGCTTTCTTT. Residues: CASSPGGLEAFF.